The 10 T cell receptor beta chains listed next were all sequenced from one sample in a study of cytomegalovirus exposure and HLA in healthy donors. 60 Vbeta and 13 Jbeta primers were used in PCR. Produced via immunoSEQ multiplex PCR; TCRdb's table is partial and in-frame only. Among 150,000 to 200,000 clones, about 85% were seen once, and the ten largest hold around 1.4%. Sequences were obtained from PBMCs. These receptors originate from a woman aged 50 to 60 in good health and CMV-seronegative.

The rearrangement uses TRBV7-6 and TRBJ1-1; D remains ambiguous. Germline V CDR1 and CDR2: SGHVS, FNYEAQ. The germline V and J ends were trimmed by 7 bases and 5 bases, with 17 bases remaining between them. This CDR3 is 14 amino acids long. The CDR3 bases are TGTGCCAGCATCGCGACTCTCGGTGGGACTGAAGCTTTCTTT. This sequence encodes CASIATLGGTEAFF.

This sequence joins TRBV7-9 and TRBJ1-6, with 7 bases that match TRBD1. With 3 bases clipped from V and 9 bases from J, the junction kept 5 bases outside the gene matches. Germline V gene lookup returns CDR1 SEHNR and CDR2 FQNEAQ (reference sequence). This CDR3 has 14 amino acids. In nucleotides, the CDR3 is TGTGCCAGCAGCTTCGACAGGGTATCTTCACCCCTCCACTTT. This translates into CASSFDRVSSPLHF.

The gene calls are TRBV6-5 and TRBJ2-3; 7 bases map to TRBD1. The CDR3 sequence is 14 residues long. V shed 2 bases, J shed 4 bases, and the junction held 3 bases outside the gene matches. CDR1 MNHEY and CDR2 SVGAGI come from the germline V gene. The CDR3 bases are TGTGCCAGCAGTTACACGACAGGGTCAGATACGCAGTATTTT. Its translation is CASSYTTGSDTQYF.

Here the CDR3 reads CASSRTSGGDTDTQYF. The CDR3 nucleotides read TGTGCCAGCAGTCGGACTAGCGGGGGGGACACAGATACGCAGTATTTT. V gene TRBV5-6 combines with J gene TRBJ2-3, with TRBD2 identical over 15 bases. The V gene end was trimmed by 5 bases and the J gene end by 2 bases; junction bases not matched to a gene: 3. The CDR3 runs 16 residues. From germline, CDR1 is SGHDT and CDR2 YYEEEE.

The DNA for the CDR3 is TGTGCCAGCAGCCCCCGGGACACTAACTATGGCTACACCTTC. It is translated as CASSPRDTNYGYTF. This chain connects TRBV5-5 to TRBJ1-2; the D gene is possibly TRBD1 (6 bases). The length of the CDR3 is 14 residues. Trimming stripped 4 bases from V and 0 bases from J, with 10 bases between. Germline loops: CDR1 SGHKS, CDR2 YYEKEE (reference sequence). Full variable domain (rest looked up from reference TRBV5-5 and TRBJ1-2): DAGVTQSPTHLIKTRGQQVTLRCSPISGHKSVSWYQQVLGQGPQFIFQYYEKEERGRGNFPDRFSARQFPNYSSELNVNALLLGDSALYLCASSPRDTNYGYTFGSGTRLTVV.

The chain employs TRBV9 and TRBJ1-3, with D maybe TRBD1 (5 bases). This CDR3 spans 14 amino acids. The ends were cut back, 4 bases at V and 0 bases at J, with 8 bases in the middle. The germline V gene encodes CDR1 SGDLS and CDR2 YYNGEE. The CDR3 DNA is TGTGCCAGCAGCCCGACAGACTCTGGAAACACCATATATTTT. This translates into CASSPTDSGNTIYF.

The genes are TRBV6-6 and TRBJ2-5; 7 bases match TRBD1. The ends lost 2 bases at V and 2 bases at J; junction bases unmatched: 5. Germline CDR1 reads MNHNY; CDR2 reads SVGAGI (reference sequence). CDR3 size: 15 residues. The CDR3 sequence is CASSYAAGGQETQYF. The DNA for the CDR3 is TGTGCCAGCAGTTACGCAGCAGGGGGACAAGAGACCCAGTACTTC.

This chain joins TRBV19 and TRBJ1-1; 7 positions agree with TRBD1. Unmatched junction bases numbered 6, after V lost 3 bases and J lost 8 bases. Germline CDR1 is LNHDA and CDR2 is SQIVND (reference sequence). The CDR3 sequence is 13 residues long. CDR3 nucleotide sequence: TGTGCCAGTAGTATCACAGGGGTCAGGGAAGCTTTCTTT. Translation: CASSITGVREAFF.

V and J are TRBV6-5 and TRBJ2-3; a weak D match, TRBD1 (5 bases). Germline-derived CDR1 and CDR2 are MNHEY and SVGAGI. CDR3 length equals 13 residues. Trimming pared 2 bases from V and 6 bases from J, leaving 9 bases between. CDR3 amino acids: CASSYGPGDTQYF. CDR3 bases: TGTGCCAGCAGTTACGGTCCAGGGGATACGCAGTATTTT.

The chain employs TRBV5-8 and TRBJ2-1; 9 positions agree with TRBD1. The CDR3 runs to 17 residues. CDR1 and CDR2 (germline): SGHTS, YDEGEE. The J segment lost 2 bases and the V segment lost 7 bases, leaving 13 bases of the junction unmatched. This CDR3 reads CASSPASGQGPYNEQFF. The CDR3, as DNA: TGTGCCAGCTCACCGGCCAGTGGACAGGGGCCCTACAATGAGCAGTTCTTC. Looking up the rest from reference TRBV5-8 and TRBJ2-1 gives the full variable domain: EAGVTQSPTHLIKTRGQQATLRCSPISGHTSVYWYQQALGLGLQFLLWYDEGEERNRGNFPPRFSGRQFPNYSSELNVNALELEDSALYLCASSPASGQGPYNEQFFGPGTRLTVL.